This T cell receptor (beta chain) was found in a study of low-dose radiotherapy and immunotherapy resistance in tumors. First-strand cDNA relied on TRAV- and TRBV-specific primers spanning alpha and beta chains. PCR amplification of the TCRs was performed with Phusion for 20 to 25 PCR cycles, and it relied on a constant-region primer together with a V-primer adapter. TCRdb fed the reads into MiXCR, producing one record per CDR3 protein. The sample yields some 100,000 distinct CDR3 sequences, 20% to 25% seen once. This clonotype came up many times. Time point here: after trial treatment. Treatment defined: LDRT plus nivolumab, ipilimumab, low-dose cyclophosphamide and aspirin (RACIN trial). The CDR3 contains 14 residues. Trimming stripped 4 bases from V and 4 bases from J, with 13 bases between. Looked up from germline, CDR1 is GTSNPN and CDR2 is SVGIG (reference sequence).

Specimen: PBMCs, collected after low-dose radiotherapy plus immunotherapy. The TCR originated in a female donor with ovarian cancer. This rearrangement joins TRBV30 to TRBJ2-2; the D gene is possibly TRBD1 (6 bases). The CDR3 DNA sequence: TGTGCCTGGACCGCCGGGACATCCACCGGGGAGCTGTTTTTT. Translating gives CAWTAGTSTGELFF. Supplemented by reference TRBV30 and TRBJ2-2, the full variable domain reads SQTIHQWPATLVQPVGSPLSLECTVEGTSNPNLYWYRQAAGRGLQLLFYSVGIGQISSEVPQNLSASRPQDRQFILSSKKLLLSDSGFYLCAWTAGTSTGELFFGEGSRLTVL.